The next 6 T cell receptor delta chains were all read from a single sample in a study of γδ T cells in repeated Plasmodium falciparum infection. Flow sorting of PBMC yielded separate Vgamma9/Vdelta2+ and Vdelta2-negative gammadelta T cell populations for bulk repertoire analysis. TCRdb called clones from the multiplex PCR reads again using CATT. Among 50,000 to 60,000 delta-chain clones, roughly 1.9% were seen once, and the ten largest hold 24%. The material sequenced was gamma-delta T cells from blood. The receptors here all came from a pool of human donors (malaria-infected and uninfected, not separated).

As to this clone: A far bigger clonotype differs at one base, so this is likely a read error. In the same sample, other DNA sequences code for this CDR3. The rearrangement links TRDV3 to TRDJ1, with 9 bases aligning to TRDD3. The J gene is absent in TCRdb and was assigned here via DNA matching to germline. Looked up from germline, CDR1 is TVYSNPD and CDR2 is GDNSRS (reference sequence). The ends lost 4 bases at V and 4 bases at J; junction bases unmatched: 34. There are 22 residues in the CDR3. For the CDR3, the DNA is TGTGCCTGTCGAAGGCCTTCTTCAAAGGGCCTGTACTGGGGGACCGGATACGATAAACTCATCTTT. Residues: CACRRPSSKGLYWGTGYDKLIF.

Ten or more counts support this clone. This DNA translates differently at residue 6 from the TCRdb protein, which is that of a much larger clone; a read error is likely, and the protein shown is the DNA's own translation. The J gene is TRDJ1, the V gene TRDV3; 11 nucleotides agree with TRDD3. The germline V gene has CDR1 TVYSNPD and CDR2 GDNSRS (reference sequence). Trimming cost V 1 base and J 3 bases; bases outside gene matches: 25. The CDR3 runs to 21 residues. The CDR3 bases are TGTGCCTTTATAATTAGCCCTCGATACATTGGGGGATACGCTGTAGCCGATAAACTCATCTTT. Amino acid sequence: CAFIISPRYIGGYAVADKLIF. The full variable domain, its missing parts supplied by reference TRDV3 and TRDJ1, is CDKVTQSSPDQTVASGSEVVLLCTYDTVYSNPDLFWYRIRPDYSFQFVFYGDNSRSEGADFTQGRFSVKHILTQKAFHLVISPVRTEDSATYYCAFIISPRYIGGYAVADKLIFGKGTRVTVEP.

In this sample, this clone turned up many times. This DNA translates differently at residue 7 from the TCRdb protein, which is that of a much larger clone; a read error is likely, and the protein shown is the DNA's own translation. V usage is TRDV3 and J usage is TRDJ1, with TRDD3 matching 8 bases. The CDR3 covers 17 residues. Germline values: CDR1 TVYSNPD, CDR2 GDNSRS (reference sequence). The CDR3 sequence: CAQRLRAGGPYTDKLIF. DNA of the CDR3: TGTGCTCAAAGGTTAAGGGCTGGGGGACCCTACACCGATAAACTCATCTTT.

The CDR3 nucleotides read TGTGCTCTTGGGAAAGGTCCAATTAGGACCGATAAACTCATCTTT. Translating it yields CALGKGPIRTDKLIF. The rearrangement links TRDV1 to TRDJ1, with no clear D. The J gene was missing in TCRdb and was found by matching the end of the DNA to germline. V lost 5 bases and J lost 2, with 15 bases in between. Per germline, CDR1 TSWWSYY and CDR2 QGS. The CDR3 has 15 residues.

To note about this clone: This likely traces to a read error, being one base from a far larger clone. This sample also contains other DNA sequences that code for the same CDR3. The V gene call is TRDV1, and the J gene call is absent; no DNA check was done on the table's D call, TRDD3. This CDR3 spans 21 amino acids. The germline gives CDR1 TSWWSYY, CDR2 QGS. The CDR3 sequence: CALGHIQPYWGIQGMTDKLIF. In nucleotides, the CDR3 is TGTGCTCTTGGGCATATCCAGCCCTACTGGGGGATACAGGGTATGACCGATAAACTTATCTTT.

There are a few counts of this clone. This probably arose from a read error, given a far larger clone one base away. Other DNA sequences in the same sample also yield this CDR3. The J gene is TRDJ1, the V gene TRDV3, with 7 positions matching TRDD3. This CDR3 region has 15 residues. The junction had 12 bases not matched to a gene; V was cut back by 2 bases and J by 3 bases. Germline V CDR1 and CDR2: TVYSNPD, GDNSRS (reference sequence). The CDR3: CAFRGYWGIPDKLIF. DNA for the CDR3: TGTGCCTTTCGAGGTTACTGGGGAATTCCCGATAAACTCATCTTT.